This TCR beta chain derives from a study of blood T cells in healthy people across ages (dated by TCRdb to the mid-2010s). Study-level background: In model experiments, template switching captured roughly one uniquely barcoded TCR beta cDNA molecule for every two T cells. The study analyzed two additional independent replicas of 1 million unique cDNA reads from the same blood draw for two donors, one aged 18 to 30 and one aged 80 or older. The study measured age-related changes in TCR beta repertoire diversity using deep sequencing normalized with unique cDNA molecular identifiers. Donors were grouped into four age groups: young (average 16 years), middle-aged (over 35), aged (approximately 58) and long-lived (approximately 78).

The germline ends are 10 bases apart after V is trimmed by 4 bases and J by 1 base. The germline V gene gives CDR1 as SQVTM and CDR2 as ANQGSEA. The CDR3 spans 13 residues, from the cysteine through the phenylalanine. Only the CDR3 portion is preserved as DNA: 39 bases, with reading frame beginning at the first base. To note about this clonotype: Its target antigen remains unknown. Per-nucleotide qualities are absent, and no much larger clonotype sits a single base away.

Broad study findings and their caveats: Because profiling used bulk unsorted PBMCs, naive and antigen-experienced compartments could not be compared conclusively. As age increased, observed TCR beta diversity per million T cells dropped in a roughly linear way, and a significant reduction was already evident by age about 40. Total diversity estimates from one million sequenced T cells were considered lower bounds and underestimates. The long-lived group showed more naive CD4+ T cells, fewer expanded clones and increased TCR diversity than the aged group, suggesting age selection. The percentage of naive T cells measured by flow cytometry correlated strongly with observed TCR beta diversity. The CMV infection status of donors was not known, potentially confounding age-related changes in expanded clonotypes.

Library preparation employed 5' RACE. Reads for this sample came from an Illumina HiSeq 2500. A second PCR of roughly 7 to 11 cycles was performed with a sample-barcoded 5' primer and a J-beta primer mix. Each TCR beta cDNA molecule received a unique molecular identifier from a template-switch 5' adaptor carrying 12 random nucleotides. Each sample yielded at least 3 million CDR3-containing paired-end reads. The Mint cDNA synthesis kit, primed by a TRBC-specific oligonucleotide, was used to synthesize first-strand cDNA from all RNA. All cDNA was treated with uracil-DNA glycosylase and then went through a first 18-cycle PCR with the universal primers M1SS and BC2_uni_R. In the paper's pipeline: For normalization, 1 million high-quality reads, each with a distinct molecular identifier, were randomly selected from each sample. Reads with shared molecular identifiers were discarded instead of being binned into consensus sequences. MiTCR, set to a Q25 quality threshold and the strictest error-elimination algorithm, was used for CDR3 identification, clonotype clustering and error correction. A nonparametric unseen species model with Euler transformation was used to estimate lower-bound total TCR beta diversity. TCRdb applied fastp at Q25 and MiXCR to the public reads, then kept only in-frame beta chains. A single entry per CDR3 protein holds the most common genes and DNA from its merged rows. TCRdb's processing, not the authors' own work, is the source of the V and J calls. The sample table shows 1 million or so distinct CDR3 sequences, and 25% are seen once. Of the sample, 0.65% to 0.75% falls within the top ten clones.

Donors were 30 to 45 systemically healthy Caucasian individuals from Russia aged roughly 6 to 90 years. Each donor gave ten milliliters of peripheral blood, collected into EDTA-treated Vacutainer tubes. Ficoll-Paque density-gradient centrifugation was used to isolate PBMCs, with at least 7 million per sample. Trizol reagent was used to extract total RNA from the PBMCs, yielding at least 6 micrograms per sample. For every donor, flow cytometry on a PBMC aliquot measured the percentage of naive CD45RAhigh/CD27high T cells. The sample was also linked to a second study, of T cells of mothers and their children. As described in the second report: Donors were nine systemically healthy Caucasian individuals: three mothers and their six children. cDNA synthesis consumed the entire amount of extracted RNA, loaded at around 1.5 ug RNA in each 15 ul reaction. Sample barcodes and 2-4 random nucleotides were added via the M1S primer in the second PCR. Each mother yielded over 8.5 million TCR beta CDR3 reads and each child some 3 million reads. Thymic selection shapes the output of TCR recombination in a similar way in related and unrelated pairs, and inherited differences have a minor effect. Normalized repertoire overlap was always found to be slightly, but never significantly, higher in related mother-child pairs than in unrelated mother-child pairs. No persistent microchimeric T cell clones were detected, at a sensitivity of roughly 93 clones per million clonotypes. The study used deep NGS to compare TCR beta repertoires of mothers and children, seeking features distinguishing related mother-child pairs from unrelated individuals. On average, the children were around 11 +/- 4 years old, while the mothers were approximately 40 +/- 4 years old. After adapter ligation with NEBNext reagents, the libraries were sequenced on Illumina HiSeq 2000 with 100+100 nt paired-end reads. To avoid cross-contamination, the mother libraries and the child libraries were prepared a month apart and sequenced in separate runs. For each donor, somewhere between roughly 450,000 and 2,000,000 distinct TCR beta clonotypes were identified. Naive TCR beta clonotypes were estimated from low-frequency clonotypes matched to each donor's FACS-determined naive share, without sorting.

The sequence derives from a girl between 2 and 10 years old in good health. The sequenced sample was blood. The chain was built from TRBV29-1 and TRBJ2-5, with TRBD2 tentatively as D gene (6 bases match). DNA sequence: TGCAGCGTTGTGGCGGGGCTCCAAGAGACCCAGTACTTC. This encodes CSVVAGLQETQYF.